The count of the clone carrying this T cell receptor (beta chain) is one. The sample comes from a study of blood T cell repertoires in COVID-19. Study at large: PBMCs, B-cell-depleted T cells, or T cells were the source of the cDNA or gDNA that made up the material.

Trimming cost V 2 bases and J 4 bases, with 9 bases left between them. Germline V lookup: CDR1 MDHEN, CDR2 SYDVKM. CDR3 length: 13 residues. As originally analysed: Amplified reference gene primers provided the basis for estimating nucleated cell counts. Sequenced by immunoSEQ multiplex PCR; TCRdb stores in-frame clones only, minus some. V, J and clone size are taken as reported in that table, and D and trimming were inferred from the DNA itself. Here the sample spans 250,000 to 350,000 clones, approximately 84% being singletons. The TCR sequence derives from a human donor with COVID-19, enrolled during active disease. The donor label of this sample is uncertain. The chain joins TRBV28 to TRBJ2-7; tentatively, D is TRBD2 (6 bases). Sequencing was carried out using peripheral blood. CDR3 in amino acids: CASSLERGYEQYF. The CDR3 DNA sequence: TGTGCCAGCAGTTTAGAACGGGGGTACGAGCAGTACTTC.